Included here is one T cell receptor beta chain sequence, with context. The CDR3 loop spans 13 amino acids. Looked up from germline, CDR1 is MDHEN and CDR2 is SYDVKM. V lost 3 bases, J lost 6 bases, and 12 bases lay in between. PCR amplification relied on 60 Vbeta primers (plus 13 Jbeta primers). Sequencing used immunoSEQ multiplex PCR; TCRdb keeps in-frame clones, though not all of them. The sample holds under 200,000 clones, 62% seen once. The data stem from a study of cytomegalovirus exposure and HLA in healthy donors. The specimen sequenced was PBMCs. J is TRBJ2-7 and V is TRBV28, with TRBD1 as a possible D gene (6 bases). This clonotype originated in a man aged 35-49 years in good health and CMV-seronegative. The CDR3 DNA is TGTGCCAGCAGTTTGAAGGGGGTTGGCGAGCAGTACTTC. Translating it yields CASSLKGVGEQYF.